The T cell receptor (beta chain) under discussion was sequenced for a study of ipilimumab plus nivolumab after autologous stem cell transplantation. V shed 0 bases and J shed 4 bases, with 13 bases lying between them. CDR1 is SGHDT, CDR2 YYEEEE, per germline. This CDR3 region has 15 residues. Assay used: immunoSEQ multiplex PCR; TCRdb lists only in-frame clones, some missing. Among fewer than 20,000 clones listed, about 80% were seen once. The receptor's source is a male donor with diffuse large B-cell lymphoma. Sequencing was performed on PBMCs, taken in a trial of ipilimumab plus nivolumab as post-transplant consolidation. The chain uses TRBV5-6 and TRBJ1-1; maybe TRBD1 (6 bases). For the CDR3, the DNA is TGTGCCAGCAGCTTGGTGGGGGCTGGGGGCACTGAAGCTTTCTTT. Protein: CASSLVGAGGTEAFF.